The entry below gives a single T cell receptor (beta chain) sequence along with its context. What antigen it recognizes has not been identified. Per-nucleotide qualities are absent, and no much larger clonotype sits a single base away. These reads were obtained on an Illumina HiSeq 1500. TCRdb's own reprocessing of the public reads used fastp at Q25 and MiXCR and kept productive beta chains. Each CDR3 protein appears once, grouped with its most common genes and DNA. For this sample the table gives some 300,000 distinct CDR3 sequences, of which 17% were detected only once. The leading ten clones occupy 9.5% to 15% of the sample. From its cysteine to its phenylalanine, the CDR3 spans 16 amino acids. The read is trimmed to its CDR3 DNA, 48 bases read in frame from base 1. V loses 1 base, J loses 5 bases, and the germline ends lie 17 bases apart. The data were taken from a study of T cell repertoires in cytomegalovirus infection (dated by TCRdb to between 2017 and 2020). Notes on the research overall: Donor HLA type was relevant to the analysis, because carriage of CMV infection together with the matching HLA type was indicated by public TCR beta signatures. Overall study results and their limits: In the ex vivo response, HLA-C-restricted CMV-specific TCR beta clonotypes were dominant, and in two of eight donors the single most frequent clonotype came from this HLA-C-restricted group. In both this cohort and an independent approximately 400-donor cohort, the cumulative frequency of public TCR beta family members distinguished carriers of CMV infection plus the relevant HLA type.

The chain uses TRBV12-3 or TRBV12-4 and TRBJ1-1, with the D segment identity uncertain. Source material: PBMCs. The sequence was obtained from a human donor in good health (CMV status not recorded). Some clones in this sample may be carry-over from other donors' samples. The base sequence is TGTGCCAGCAGTTTAGGGTTCGGGTTGACGGGGACTGAAGCTTTCTTT. This is translated as CASSLGFGLTGTEAFF.